This is a list of T cell receptor beta chains from one sample in a study of cytomegalovirus exposure and HLA in healthy donors. Clones were sequenced by immunoSEQ multiplex PCR, and TCRdb holds only the in-frame ones, with some missing. The sample contains roughly 100,000 clones, about 85% of which appear only once. The sequenced sample consisted of PBMCs. These receptors were obtained from a female donor in good health and CMV-seropositive. CDR3s include the opening cysteine and the closing phenylalanine or tryptophan. The order of the fields is clone size, V gene, J gene, D gene, CDR3 DNA, CDR3 protein. A D gene is named only where the DNA matches it firmly. Part of the rows lack a size; the others show once, few, many or a class for expanded clones.

clone size: .
V gene: TRBV6-5
J gene: TRBJ1-5
D gene: TRBD1
CDR3 DNA: TGTGCCAGCAGTTTTAGGACAGGTGGGGATCAGCCCCAGCATTTT
CDR3 protein: CASSFRTGGDQPQHF

clone size: .
V gene: TRBV5-6
J gene: TRBJ1-6
D gene: .
CDR3 DNA: TGTGCCAGCAGGATCGGGAGGCAGGCATATTCACCCCTCCACTTT
CDR3 protein: CASRIGRQAYSPLHF

clone size: .
V gene: TRBV7-9
J gene: TRBJ1-1
D gene: .
CDR3 DNA: TGTGCCAGCAGCTTGAACAGCATGAACACTGAAGCTTTCTTT
CDR3 protein: CASSLNSMNTEAFF

clone size: once
V gene: TRBV25-1
J gene: TRBJ1-2
D gene: .
CDR3 DNA: TGTGCCAGCAGTACATGGACTGACTATGGCTACACCTTC
CDR3 protein: CASSTWTDYGYTF

clone size: .
V gene: TRBV4-1
J gene: TRBJ2-3
D gene: TRBD2
CDR3 DNA: TGCGCCAGCAGCTTCGGACTAGCGGCTAGCACAGATACGCAGTATTTT
CDR3 protein: CASSFGLAASTDTQYF

clone size: .
V gene: TRBV7-9
J gene: TRBJ1-4
D gene: TRBD1
CDR3 DNA: TGCGCCAGCACCCTCGGGACAGCTAATGAAAAACTGTTTTTT
CDR3 protein: CASTLGTANEKLFF

clone size: few
V gene: TRBV21-1
J gene: TRBJ1-5
D gene: .
CDR3 DNA: TGTGCCAGCATAAGGACAGGGGGCGCGGGGCAGCCCCAGCATTTT
CDR3 protein: CASIRTGGAGQPQHF

clone size: .
V gene: TRBV5-4
J gene: TRBJ2-3
D gene: TRBD2
CDR3 DNA: TGTGCCAGCAGCATAGCGGGGAGGCGCACAGATACGCAGTATTTT
CDR3 protein: CASSIAGRRTDTQYF

clone size: .
V gene: TRBV5-1
J gene: TRBJ1-6
D gene: .
CDR3 DNA: TGCGCCAGCAGCTTGACGGGATCCTATAATTCACCCCTCCACTTT
CDR3 protein: CASSLTGSYNSPLHF

clone size: .
V gene: TRBV27
J gene: TRBJ1-2
D gene: TRBD1
CDR3 DNA: TGTGCCAGCAGTTTAACCTACAGGGGCGGCTACACCTTC
CDR3 protein: CASSLTYRGGYTF

clone size: .
V gene: TRBV19
J gene: TRBJ1-2
D gene: .
CDR3 DNA: TGTGCCAGTAGTATCTCGACAGTCTATGGCTACACCTTC
CDR3 protein: CASSISTVYGYTF

clone size: .
V gene: TRBV25-1
J gene: TRBJ1-6
D gene: TRBD1
CDR3 DNA: TGTGCCAGCATTCAATCCGGGACAGGGGCGTCACCCCTCCACTTT
CDR3 protein: CASIQSGTGASPLHF

clone size: .
V gene: TRBV4-1
J gene: TRBJ2-7
D gene: TRBD1
CDR3 DNA: TGCGCCAGCAGCCAAAGAGGGGGCAGCTACGAGCAGTACTTC
CDR3 protein: CASSQRGGSYEQYF

clone size: .
V gene: TRBV5-1
J gene: TRBJ2-1
D gene: .
CDR3 DNA: TGCGCCAGCAGCATTATTGAGGGTGAGCAGTTCTTC
CDR3 protein: CASSIIEGEQFF

clone size: .
V gene: TRBV6-5
J gene: TRBJ2-7
D gene: .
CDR3 DNA: TGTGCCAGCAGCCGGACTGTCTACTACGAGCAGTACTTC
CDR3 protein: CASSRTVYYEQYF

clone size: once
V gene: TRBV28
J gene: TRBJ2-7
D gene: TRBD1
CDR3 DNA: TGTGCCTCTCGACAGGGGGGTCCCTACGAGCAGTACTTC
CDR3 protein: CASRQGGPYEQYF

clone size: .
V gene: TRBV5-6
J gene: TRBJ2-1
D gene: TRBD2
CDR3 DNA: TGTGCCAGCAGCCCGGGACTAGCGGGAGAAGCCTACAATGAGCAGTTCTTC
CDR3 protein: CASSPGLAGEAYNEQFF

clone size: few
V gene: TRBV9
J gene: TRBJ2-7
D gene: TRBD1
CDR3 DNA: TGTGCCAGCAGCGTAGGTGAGGGGGCCAACTACGAGCAGTACTTC
CDR3 protein: CASSVGEGANYEQYF

clone size: .
V gene: TRBV10-1
J gene: TRBJ2-3
D gene: .
CDR3 DNA: TGCGCCAGCAGTGAGCCCGGTGAAGAGACAGATACGCAGTATTTT
CDR3 protein: CASSEPGEETDTQYF

clone size: .
V gene: TRBV5-4
J gene: TRBJ2-7
D gene: .
CDR3 DNA: TGTGCCAGCAGCTTGCATTACAAACACGAGCAGTACTTC
CDR3 protein: CASSLHYKHEQYF

clone size: few
V gene: TRBV6-5
J gene: TRBJ1-1
D gene: .
CDR3 DNA: TGTGCCAGCAGTTACGCGCGGGCGGACACTGAAGCTTTCTTT
CDR3 protein: CASSYARADTEAFF

clone size: once
V gene: TRBV6-5
J gene: TRBJ2-1
D gene: TRBD2
CDR3 DNA: TGTGCCAGCAGTTACTCGGGACTAGCCAGCAATGAGCAGTTCTTC
CDR3 protein: CASSYSGLASNEQFF

clone size: .
V gene: TRBV7-9
J gene: TRBJ1-2
D gene: .
CDR3 DNA: TGTGCCAGCAGCCATGCAAGTAATCCGAGGGGCTACACCTTC
CDR3 protein: CASSHASNPRGYTF